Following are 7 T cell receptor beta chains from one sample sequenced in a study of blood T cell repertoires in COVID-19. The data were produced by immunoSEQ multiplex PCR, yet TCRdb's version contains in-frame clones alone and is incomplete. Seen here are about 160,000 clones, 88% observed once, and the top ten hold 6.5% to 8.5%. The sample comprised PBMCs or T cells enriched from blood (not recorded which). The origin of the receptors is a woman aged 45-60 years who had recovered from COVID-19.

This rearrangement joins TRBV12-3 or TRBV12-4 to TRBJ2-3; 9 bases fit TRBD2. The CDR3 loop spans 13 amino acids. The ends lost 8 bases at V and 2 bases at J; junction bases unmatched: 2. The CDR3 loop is CASVAGVTDTQYF. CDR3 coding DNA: TGTGCCAGCGTAGCGGGGGTCACAGATACGCAGTATTTT.

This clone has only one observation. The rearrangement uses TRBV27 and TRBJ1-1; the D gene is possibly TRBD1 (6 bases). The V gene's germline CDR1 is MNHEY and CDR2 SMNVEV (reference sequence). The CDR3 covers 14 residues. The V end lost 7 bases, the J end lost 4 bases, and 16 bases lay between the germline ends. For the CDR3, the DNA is TGTGCCAGCAACGGCAGGGGTCTGAGCACTGAAGCTTTCTTT. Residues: CASNGRGLSTEAFF.

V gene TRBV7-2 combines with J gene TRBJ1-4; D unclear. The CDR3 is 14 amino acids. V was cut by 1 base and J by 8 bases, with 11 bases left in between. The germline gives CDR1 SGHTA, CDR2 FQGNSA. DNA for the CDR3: TGTGCCAGCAGCTTAGACCCTACGGGGGAAAAACTGTTTTTT. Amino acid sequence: CASSLDPTGEKLFF.

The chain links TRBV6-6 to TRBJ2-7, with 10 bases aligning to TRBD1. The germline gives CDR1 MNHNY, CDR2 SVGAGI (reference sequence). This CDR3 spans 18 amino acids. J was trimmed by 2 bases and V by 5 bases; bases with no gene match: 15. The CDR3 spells CASSPGTGALSYPYEQYF. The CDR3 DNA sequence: TGTGCCAGCAGTCCCGGGACAGGGGCTCTATCGTACCCCTACGAGCAGTACTTC.

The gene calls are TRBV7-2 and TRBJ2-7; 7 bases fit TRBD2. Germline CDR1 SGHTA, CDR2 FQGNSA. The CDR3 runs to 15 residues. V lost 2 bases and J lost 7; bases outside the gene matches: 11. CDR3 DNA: TGTGCCAGCAGCTTAACCGGGACTCCCGGGGGGGAGCAGTACTTC. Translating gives CASSLTGTPGGEQYF.

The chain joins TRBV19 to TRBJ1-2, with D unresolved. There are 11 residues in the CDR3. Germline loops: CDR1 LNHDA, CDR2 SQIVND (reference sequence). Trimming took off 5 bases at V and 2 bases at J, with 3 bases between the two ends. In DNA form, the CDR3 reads TGTGCCAGTAGTCTAAACTATGGCTACACCTTC. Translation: CASSLNYGYTF.

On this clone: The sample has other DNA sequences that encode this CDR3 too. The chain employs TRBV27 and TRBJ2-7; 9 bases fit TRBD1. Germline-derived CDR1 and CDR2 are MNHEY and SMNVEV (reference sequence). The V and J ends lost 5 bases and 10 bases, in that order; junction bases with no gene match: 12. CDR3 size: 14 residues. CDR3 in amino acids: CASSATGGMREQYF. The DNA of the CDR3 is TGTGCCAGCAGTGCGACAGGGGGGATGAGGGAACAGTACTTC.